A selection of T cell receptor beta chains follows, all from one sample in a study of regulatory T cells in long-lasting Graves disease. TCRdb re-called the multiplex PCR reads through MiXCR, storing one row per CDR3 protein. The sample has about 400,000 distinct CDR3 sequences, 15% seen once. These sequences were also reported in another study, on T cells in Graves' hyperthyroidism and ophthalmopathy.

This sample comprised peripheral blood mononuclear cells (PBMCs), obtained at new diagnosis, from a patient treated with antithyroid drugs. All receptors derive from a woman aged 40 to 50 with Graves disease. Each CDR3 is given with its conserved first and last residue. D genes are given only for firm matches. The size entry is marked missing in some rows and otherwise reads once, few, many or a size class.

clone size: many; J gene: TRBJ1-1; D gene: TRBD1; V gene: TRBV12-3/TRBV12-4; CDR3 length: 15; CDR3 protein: CASRGDRSMNTEAFF; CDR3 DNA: TGTGCCAGCAGAGGGGACAGGAGTATGAACACTGAAGCTTTCTTT
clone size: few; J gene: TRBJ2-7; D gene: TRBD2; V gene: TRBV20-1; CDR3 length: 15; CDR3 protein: CSARARAGWSYEQYF; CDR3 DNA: TGCAGTGCTAGAGCTCGAGCGGGATGGTCCTACGAGCAGTACTTC
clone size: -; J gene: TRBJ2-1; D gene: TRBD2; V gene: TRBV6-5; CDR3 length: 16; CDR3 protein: CASSYSTSGRANEQFF; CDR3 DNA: TGTGCCAGCAGTTACTCAACTAGCGGGAGGGCCAATGAGCAGTTCTTC
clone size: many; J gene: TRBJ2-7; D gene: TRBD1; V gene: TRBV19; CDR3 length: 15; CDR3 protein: CASSPGQALSYEQYF; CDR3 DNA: TGTGCCAGTAGTCCCGGACAGGCCTTATCCTACGAGCAGTACTTC
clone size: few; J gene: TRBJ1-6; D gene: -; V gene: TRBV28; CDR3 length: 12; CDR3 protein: CAIRPDASPLHF; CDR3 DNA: TGTGCCATCAGGCCTGACGCTTCACCCCTCCACTTT
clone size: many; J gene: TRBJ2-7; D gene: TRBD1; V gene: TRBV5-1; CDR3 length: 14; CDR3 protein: CASSRGQGRYEQYF; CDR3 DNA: TGCGCCAGCAGCCGAGGACAGGGACGATACGAGCAGTACTTC
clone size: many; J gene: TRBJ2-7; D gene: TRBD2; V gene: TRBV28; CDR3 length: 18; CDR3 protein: CASSSSTSGRLISYEQYF; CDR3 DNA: TGTGCCAGCAGTTCCTCGACTAGCGGGAGGTTAATTTCCTACGAGCAGTACTTC
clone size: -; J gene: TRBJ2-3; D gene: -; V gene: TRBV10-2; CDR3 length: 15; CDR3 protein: CASSESTSLVDTQYF; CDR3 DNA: TGCGCCAGCAGTGAGTCAACTAGCCTGGTAGATACGCAGTATTTT
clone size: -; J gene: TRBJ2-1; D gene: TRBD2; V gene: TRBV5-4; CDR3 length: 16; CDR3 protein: CASSPQTSGNNNEQFF; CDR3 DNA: TGTGCCAGCAGCCCCCAGACTAGCGGAAACAACAATGAGCAGTTCTTC
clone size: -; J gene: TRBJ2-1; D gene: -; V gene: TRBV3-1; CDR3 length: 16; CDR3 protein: CASSQATDYEFDEQFF; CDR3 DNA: TGTGCCAGCAGCCAAGCAACGGACTATGAGTTCGATGAGCAGTTCTTC
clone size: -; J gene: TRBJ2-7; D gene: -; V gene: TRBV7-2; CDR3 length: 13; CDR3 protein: CASSLSPDGEQYF; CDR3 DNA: TGTGCCAGCAGCTTATCTCCAGATGGTGAGCAGTACTTC
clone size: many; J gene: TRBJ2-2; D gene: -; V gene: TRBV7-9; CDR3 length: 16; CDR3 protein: CASSNSGTGNTGELFF; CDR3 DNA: TGTGCCAGCAGCAACAGCGGGACAGGGAACACCGGGGAGCTGTTTTTT
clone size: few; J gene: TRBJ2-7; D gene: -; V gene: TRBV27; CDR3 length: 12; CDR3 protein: CASSLLGVEQYF; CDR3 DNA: TGTGCCAGCAGTCTCCTTGGGGTCGAGCAGTACTTC
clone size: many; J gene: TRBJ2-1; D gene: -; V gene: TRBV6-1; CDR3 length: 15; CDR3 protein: CASRPTGWSYNEQFF; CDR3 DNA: TGTGCCAGCAGGCCCACGGGTTGGTCATACAATGAGCAGTTCTTC